This T cell receptor beta chain derives from a study of early T cells in non-severe SARS-CoV-2 infection. Study details: The authors sequenced bulk RNA from unsorted whole blood, leaving chains unpaired.

Unique molecular identifier tags were affixed to discrete cDNA molecules. TCRdb re-analysed the 5' RACE reads in MiXCR, keeping a single row per CDR3 protein. The table has about 56,000 distinct CDR3 sequences, approximately 16% seen once. The germline gives CDR1 KGHSH, CDR2 LQKENI. The CDR3 is 17 residues long. V lost 3 bases and J lost 1, with 18 bases in between. Sequencing was performed on whole blood, taken at baseline. This rearrangement joins TRBV18 to TRBJ1-2; perhaps TRBD1 as D (5 bases). This sequence was found in an adult who was a healthcare worker with PCR-confirmed SARS-CoV-2 infection or an uninfected control (not recorded which). As DNA, the CDR3 is TGTGCCAGCTCACCCGTTAGAAAGACAGATAATAACTATGGCTACACCTTC. Amino acids: CASSPVRKTDNNYGYTF.